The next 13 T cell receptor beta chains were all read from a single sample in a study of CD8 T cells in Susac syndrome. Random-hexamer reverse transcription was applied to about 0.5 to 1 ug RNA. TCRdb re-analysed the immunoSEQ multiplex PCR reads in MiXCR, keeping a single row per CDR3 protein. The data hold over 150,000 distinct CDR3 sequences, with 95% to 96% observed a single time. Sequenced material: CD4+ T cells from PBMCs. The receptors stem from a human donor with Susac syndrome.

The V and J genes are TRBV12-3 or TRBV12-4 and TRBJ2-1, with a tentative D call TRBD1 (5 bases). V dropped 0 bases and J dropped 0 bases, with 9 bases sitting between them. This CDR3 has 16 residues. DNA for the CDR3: TGTGCCAGCAGTTTAGCGCAGGGTTTCTCCTACAATGAGCAGTTCTTC. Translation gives CASSLAQGFSYNEQFF.

The CDR3 spells CASSSQGPQNSPLHF. The CDR3 DNA sequence: TGTGCCAGCAGTTCTCAGGGCCCTCAGAATTCACCCCTCCACTTT. The rearrangement links TRBV2 to TRBJ1-6, with a possible D match to TRBD1 (5 bases). This CDR3 spans 15 amino acids. The V gene's germline CDR1 is SNHLY and CDR2 FYNNEI. V was trimmed by 5 bases and J by 7 bases, leaving 15 bases between them.

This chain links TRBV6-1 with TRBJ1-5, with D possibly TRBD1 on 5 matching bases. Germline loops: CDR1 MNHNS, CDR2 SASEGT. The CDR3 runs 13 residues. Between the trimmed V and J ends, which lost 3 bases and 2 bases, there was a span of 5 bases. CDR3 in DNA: TGTGCCAGCAGTGAGGGGGGCAATCAGCCCCAGCATTTT. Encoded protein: CASSEGGNQPQHF.

For the CDR3, the DNA is TGCGCCAGCAGCCAAAAGGGCATGGGTGGCTACACCTTC. The encoded protein is CASSQKGMGGYTF. V and J are TRBV4-3 and TRBJ1-2; D gene ambiguous. The germline CDR1 and CDR2 sequences are LGHNA and YSLEER. The CDR3 totals 13 residues. The germline V and J ends were trimmed by 2 bases and 7 bases, with 11 bases remaining between them.

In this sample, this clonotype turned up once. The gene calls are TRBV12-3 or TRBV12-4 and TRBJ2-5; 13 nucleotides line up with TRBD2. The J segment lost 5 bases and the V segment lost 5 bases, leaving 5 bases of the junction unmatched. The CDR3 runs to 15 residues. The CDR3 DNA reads TGTGCCAGCAGTACTAGCGGGAGGGCCGATGAGACCCAGTACTTC. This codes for CASSTSGRADETQYF.

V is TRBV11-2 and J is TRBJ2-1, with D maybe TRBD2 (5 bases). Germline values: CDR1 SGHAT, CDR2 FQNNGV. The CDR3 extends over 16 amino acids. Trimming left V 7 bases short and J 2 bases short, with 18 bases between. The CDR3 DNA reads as TGTGCCAGCACCCTAGCTTTGAGGGCCACCTACAATGAGCAGTTCTTC. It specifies CASTLALRATYNEQFF.

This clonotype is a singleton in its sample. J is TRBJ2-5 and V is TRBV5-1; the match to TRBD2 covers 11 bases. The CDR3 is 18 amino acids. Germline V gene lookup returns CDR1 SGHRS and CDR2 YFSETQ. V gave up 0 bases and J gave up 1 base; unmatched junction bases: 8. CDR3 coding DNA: TGCGCCAGCAGCTTGGGTCTGCTAGCGGGAGGAATCCAAGAGACCCAGTACTTC. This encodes CASSLGLLAGGIQETQYF. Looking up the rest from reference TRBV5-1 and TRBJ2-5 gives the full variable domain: KAGVTQTPRYLIKTRGQQVTLSCSPISGHRSVSWYQQTPGQGLQFLFEYFSETQRNKGNFPGRFSGRQFSNSRSEMNVSTLELGDSALYLCASSLGLLAGGIQETQYFGPGTRLLVL.

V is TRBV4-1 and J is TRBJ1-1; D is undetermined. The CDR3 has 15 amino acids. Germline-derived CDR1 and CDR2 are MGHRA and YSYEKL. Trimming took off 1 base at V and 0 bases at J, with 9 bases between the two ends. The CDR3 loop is CASSQGPLMNTEAFF. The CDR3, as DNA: TGCGCCAGCAGCCAAGGACCGCTTATGAACACTGAAGCTTTCTTT.

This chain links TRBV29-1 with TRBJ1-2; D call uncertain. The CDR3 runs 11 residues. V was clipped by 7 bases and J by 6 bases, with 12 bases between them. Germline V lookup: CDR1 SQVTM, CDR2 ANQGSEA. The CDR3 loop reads CSALAPNGYTF. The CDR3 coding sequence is TGCAGCGCCTTAGCGCCTAATGGCTACACCTTC.

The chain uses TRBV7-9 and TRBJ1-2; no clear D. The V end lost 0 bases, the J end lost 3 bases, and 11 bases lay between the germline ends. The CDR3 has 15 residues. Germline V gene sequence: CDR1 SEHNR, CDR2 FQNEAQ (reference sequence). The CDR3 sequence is CASSLAEALHYGYTF. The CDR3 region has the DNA TGTGCCAGCAGCTTAGCAGAGGCTCTTCACTATGGCTACACCTTC.

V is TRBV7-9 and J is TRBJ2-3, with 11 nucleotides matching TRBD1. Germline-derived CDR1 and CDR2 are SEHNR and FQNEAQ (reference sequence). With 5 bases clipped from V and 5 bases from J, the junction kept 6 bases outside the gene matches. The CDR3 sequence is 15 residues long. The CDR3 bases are TGTGCCAGCAGCCAGGACAGGGGGCTAATAGATACGCAGTATTTT. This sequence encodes CASSQDRGLIDTQYF. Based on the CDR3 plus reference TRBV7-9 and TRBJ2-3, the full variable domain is DTGVSQNPRHKITKRGQNVTFRCDPISEHNRLYWYRQTLGQGPEFLTYFQNEAQLEKSRLLSDRFSAERPKGSFSTLEIQRTEQGDSAMYLCASSQDRGLIDTQYFGPGTRLTVL.

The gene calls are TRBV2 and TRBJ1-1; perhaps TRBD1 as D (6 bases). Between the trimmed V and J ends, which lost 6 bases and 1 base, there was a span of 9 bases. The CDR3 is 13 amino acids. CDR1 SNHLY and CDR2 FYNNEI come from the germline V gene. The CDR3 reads CASRLQGNTEAFF. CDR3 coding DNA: TGTGCCAGCAGGTTACAGGGGAACACTGAAGCTTTCTTT.

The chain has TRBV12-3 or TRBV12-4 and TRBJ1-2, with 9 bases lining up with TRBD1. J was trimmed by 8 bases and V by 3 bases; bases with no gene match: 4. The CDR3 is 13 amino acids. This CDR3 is CASSFGQGQGYTF. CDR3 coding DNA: TGTGCCAGCAGTTTTGGACAGGGGCAGGGCTACACCTTC.